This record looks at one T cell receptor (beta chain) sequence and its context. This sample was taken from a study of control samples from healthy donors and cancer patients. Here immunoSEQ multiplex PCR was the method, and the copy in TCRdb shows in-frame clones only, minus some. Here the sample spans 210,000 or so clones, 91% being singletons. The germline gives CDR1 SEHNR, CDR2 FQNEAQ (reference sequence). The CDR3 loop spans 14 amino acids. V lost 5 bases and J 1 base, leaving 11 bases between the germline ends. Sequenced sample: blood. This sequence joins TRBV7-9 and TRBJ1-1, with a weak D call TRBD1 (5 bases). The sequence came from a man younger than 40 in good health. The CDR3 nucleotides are TGTGCCAGCAGCCTAACGACAGAGAACACTGAAGCTTTCTTT. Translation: CASSLTTENTEAFF.